Following are 10 T cell receptor beta chains from one sample sequenced in a study of blood T cells in healthy people across ages. For the second PCR, which ran for about 7 to 11 cycles, a sample-barcoded 5' primer and a J-beta primer mix were used. TCRdb used MiXCR to reprocess the 5' RACE reads, holding one entry per CDR3 protein. This table has roughly 700,000 distinct CDR3 sequences, roughly 32% appearing once. Sequencing was done on a sample of blood. These receptors were taken from a woman older than 75 in good health.

The chain couples TRBV11-2 to TRBJ2-1; 8 nucleotides agree with TRBD2. The CDR3 length is 16 residues. Germline CDR1 is SGHAT and CDR2 is FQNNGV. The J segment lost 7 bases and the V segment lost 5 bases, leaving 13 bases of the junction unmatched. This CDR3 is CASSTRTSSKGNEQFF. CDR3 nucleotide sequence: TGTGCCAGCAGCACCCGGACTAGCAGCAAGGGGAATGAGCAGTTCTTC.

The sample holds many counts of this clonotype. This sequence joins TRBV20-1 and TRBJ1-1; D remains unclear. CDR3 length: 12 amino acids. CDR1 DFQATT and CDR2 SNEGSKA come from the germline V gene (reference sequence). V lost 5 bases and J 0 bases, leaving 7 bases between the germline ends. In nucleotides, the CDR3 is TGCAGTGCTGCCCCGTTGAACACTGAAGCTTTCTTT. It translates to CSAAPLNTEAFF.

The chain carries TRBV6-2 or TRBV6-3 and TRBJ1-5; 7 bases align to TRBD1. Germline-derived CDR1 and CDR2 are MNHEY and SVGEGT. J gave up 6 bases and V 2 bases, and 7 bases lay outside the gene matches. The CDR3 length is 15 residues. The chain's CDR3 is CASSYRLRGGQPQHF. Here the CDR3 DNA reads TGTGCCAGCAGTTACAGGCTCAGGGGGGGTCAGCCCCAGCATTTT.

This clonotype was observed a few times. This may arise from a read error, as a much more abundant clone is one base away. The rearrangement joins TRBV5-1 to TRBJ2-5, with TRBD2 as a possible D gene (7 bases). Judging by the DNA end, TRBJ2-7 fits better; the J call may be wrong. Per the germline V gene, CDR1 is SGHRS and CDR2 is YFSETQ. The CDR3 spans 14 residues. The CDR3 DNA follows: TGCGCCAGCAGCTTGAGGGGGGGAGGGGACGAGCAGTACTTC. It translates to CASSLRGGGDEQYF.

This chain connects TRBV12-3 or TRBV12-4 to TRBJ2-5, with D perhaps TRBD1 (5 bases). There are 14 residues in the CDR3. The germline V and J ends were trimmed by 5 bases and 1 base, with 11 bases remaining between them. CDR3 DNA: TGTGCCAGCAGTACCCGACAGACCCAAGAGACCCAGTACTTC. Its translation is CASSTRQTQETQYF.

This clonotype was detected only a few times. The chain has TRBV5-1 and TRBJ2-1, with 10 bases fitting TRBD2. The DNA end is more similar to TRBJ2-7, so the J call may be wrong. The CDR3 extends over 15 amino acids. Per the germline V gene, CDR1 is SGHRS and CDR2 is YFSETQ. In DNA, the CDR3 is TGCGCCAGCAAGCGGGGGGGCAGCTCCTACAATGAGCAGTACTTC. Its protein product is CASKRGGSSYNEQYF.

This clonotype occurred once. The CDR3: CASSYTRGEAFF. The CDR3 DNA reads as TGTGCCAGCAGTTACACTAGGGGTGAAGCTTTCTTT. The chain couples TRBV6-2 or TRBV6-3 to TRBJ1-1, with a tentative D call TRBD1 (5 bases). Germline CDR1 and CDR2: MNHEY and SVGEGT. V was pared by 2 bases and J by 7 bases, with 8 bases between. The CDR3 totals 12 residues.

Remarks on this clonotype: A read error may be the cause here, since a much bigger clone is one base away. V and J are TRBV24-1 and TRBJ2-5; 8 bases align to TRBD1. Germline V gives CDR1 KGHDR, CDR2 SFDVKD. V was pared by 3 bases and J by 11 bases, with 13 bases of the junction left unmatched. CDR3 size: 15 residues. This CDR3 is CATSDRQGAGNEQYF. The CDR3 DNA is TGTGCCACCAGTGATCGGCAGGGGGCTGGGAATGAGCAGTACTTC.

This clonotype was seen at least ten times. The chain combines TRBV3-1 with TRBJ1-5, with D hard to call. The CDR3 loop spans 15 amino acids. Germline-derived CDR1 and CDR2 are LGHDT and YNNKEL (reference sequence). V lost 5 bases to trimming and J lost 1 base, with 12 bases between them. The CDR3 DNA reads TGTGCCAGCAGCAGCGGAGGTCGCAGCAATCAGCCCCAGCATTTT. Its protein product is CASSSGGRSNQPQHF. Drawing the rest from reference TRBV3-1 and TRBJ1-5, the complete variable domain is DTAVSQTPKYLVTQMGNDKSIKCEQNLGHDTMYWYKQDSKKFLKIMFSYNNKELIINETVPNRFSPKSPDKAHLNLHINSLELGDSAVYFCASSSGGRSNQPQHFGDGTRLSIL.

This clonotype appeared many times. V usage is TRBV20-1 and J usage is TRBJ2-1, with D possibly matching TRBD1 (5 bases). Germline-derived CDR1 and CDR2 are DFQATT and SNEGSKA (reference sequence). The CDR3 totals 17 residues. V lost 0 bases to trimming and J lost 1 base, with 16 bases between them. The CDR3: CSARDGAGSASYNEQFF. CDR3 nucleotides: TGCAGTGCTAGAGATGGGGCAGGCTCCGCATCCTACAATGAGCAGTTCTTC.